The 16 T cell receptor beta chains below all came from one sample that was sequenced in a study of T cell responses to AZD1222 COVID-19 vaccine. Measured with immunoSEQ multiplex PCR; TCRdb has only the in-frame clones, and not every one. The table lists approximately 90,000 clones, around 90% of them singletons, with almost 8.5% in the top ten. The sequencing used peripheral blood, collected on day 0 of AZD1222 vaccination. The receptors derive from an adult in good health.

This sequence joins TRBV7-3 and TRBJ2-7; 8 bases match TRBD1. V was clipped by 3 bases and J by 4 bases; unmatched bases: 5. CDR1 SGHTA and CDR2 FQGTGA come from the germline V gene. The CDR3 runs to 14 residues. In DNA, the CDR3 is TGTGCCAGCAGCTTGTACAGGGGGACGTACGAGCAGTACTTC. It yields the protein CASSLYRGTYEQYF.

This rearrangement joins TRBV2 to TRBJ1-1; 7 bases agree with TRBD1. This CDR3 spans 12 amino acids. Germline assignment: CDR1 SNHLY and CDR2 FYNNEI. V lost 7 bases, J lost 5 bases, and 4 bases stayed unmatched. The CDR3 DNA is TGTGCCAGCATTCAGGGGGGGACTGAAGCTTTCTTT. It codes for CASIQGGTEAFF.

The chain carries TRBV12-2 and TRBJ1-6. TRBV12-2 is a pseudogene segment. The CDR3 covers 15 residues. CDR3 loop: CASRLRAPHNSPLHF. For the CDR3, the DNA is TGTGCAAGTCGCTTAAGGGCCCCCCATAATTCACCCCTCCACTTT.

V and J are TRBV4-1 and TRBJ1-4; TRBD1 aligns across 9 bases. Unmatched junction bases numbered 10, after V lost 0 bases and J lost 5 bases. CDR3 length equals 18 residues. Germline lookup yields CDR1 MGHRA and CDR2 YSYEKL. The CDR3 DNA sequence: TGCGCCAGCAGCCAAGATGGCCGGACGGGACAGGGAAATGAAAAACTGTTTTTT. It translates to CASSQDGRTGQGNEKLFF.

The chain couples TRBV6-1 to TRBJ1-2; no clear D. CDR3 length: 15 amino acids. Germline-derived CDR1 and CDR2 are MNHNS and SASEGT. Trimming stripped 1 base from V and 4 bases from J, with 13 bases between. This CDR3 reads CASSEVARAGYGYTF. The CDR3 DNA reads as TGTGCCAGCAGTGAAGTGGCCCGAGCGGGCTATGGCTACACCTTC.

The chain carries TRBV29-1 and TRBJ1-2; unclear D gene. V gave up 3 bases and J gave up 8 bases, with 13 bases separating them. Germline lookup yields CDR1 SQVTM and CDR2 ANQGSEA. This CDR3 comprises 12 residues. Written as DNA, the CDR3 is TGCAGCGTTGAGGAACCCCGGGAGGGCTACACCTTC. It yields the protein CSVEEPREGYTF.

The chain combines TRBV10-2 with TRBJ2-7; no clear D. This CDR3 is built from 14 residues. The germline V gene encodes CDR1 WSHSY and CDR2 SAAADI. Trimming shortened V by 4 bases and J by 1 base, and 11 bases separated the two germline ends. In DNA form, the CDR3 reads TGCGCCAGCAGTGTTCCCAGCCCATCCTACGAGCAGTACTTC. It is translated as CASSVPSPSYEQYF.

The chain joins TRBV6-2 or TRBV6-3 to TRBJ2-3; 10 bases are a match to TRBD2. CDR1 and CDR2 (germline): MNHEY, SVGEGT. The CDR3 spans 17 residues. V gave up 2 bases and J gave up 5 bases; unmatched junction bases: 10. CDR3 loop: CASSYRQAGGPLDTQYF. CDR3 sequence (DNA): TGTGCCAGCAGTTACCGACAAGCGGGGGGGCCTTTAGATACGCAGTATTTT.

The rearrangement links TRBV29-1 to TRBJ1-1; D uncertain. V lost 1 base, J lost 5 bases, and 5 bases lay in between. The CDR3 contains 11 residues. CDR1 and CDR2 from the germline V gene are SQVTM and ANQGSEA. The CDR3 here is CSVEGRTEAFF. CDR3 DNA sequence: TGCAGCGTTGAAGGGCGGACTGAAGCTTTCTTT.

The chain employs TRBV11-2 and TRBJ1-5, with 9 bases that match TRBD1. Germline V gene data show CDR1 as SGHAT and CDR2 as FQNNGV. With 5 bases clipped from V and 5 bases from J, the junction kept 4 bases outside the gene matches. CDR3 size: 14 residues. The CDR3 nucleotides are TGTGCCAGCAGCACCGGGACAGGGTATCAGCCCCAGCATTTT. It translates to CASSTGTGYQPQHF.

The CDR3 is CASLRQGAYEQYF. CDR3 nucleotide sequence: TGTGCCAGCCTGAGACAGGGGGCCTACGAGCAGTACTTC. The V call is TRBV19, the J call TRBJ2-7; 9 bases line up with TRBD1. Trimming cost V 9 bases and J 2 bases; bases outside gene matches: 5. The CDR3 is 13 residues long. Germline V gene sequence: CDR1 LNHDA, CDR2 SQIVND (reference sequence).

The J gene is TRBJ2-1, the V gene TRBV6-2 or TRBV6-3, with D possibly TRBD2 on 5 matching bases. The CDR3 has 16 residues. V was trimmed by 3 bases and J by 8 bases, leaving 20 bases between them. Per the germline V gene, CDR1 is MNHEY and CDR2 is SVGEGT. CDR3 DNA sequence: TGTGCCAGCAGTTATGGGGAGATACCTACGTGGGATGAGCAGTTCTTC. As protein: CASSYGEIPTWDEQFF.

This clone appeared a single time. This rearrangement joins TRBV6-2 or TRBV6-3 to TRBJ2-2, with 8 bases identical to TRBD1. Germline assignment: CDR1 MNHEY and CDR2 SVGEGT. J gave up 4 bases and V 5 bases, and 6 bases lay outside the gene matches. This CDR3 is 15 amino acids long. CDR3 in amino acids: CASSNRGEATGELFF. CDR3 DNA: TGTGCCAGCAGTAACAGGGGGGAGGCCACCGGGGAGCTGTTTTTT.

The chain is built from TRBV3-1 (or the pseudogene TRBV3-2) and TRBJ2-7; 7 bases are a match to TRBD1. Germline CDR1 is LGHDT and CDR2 is YNNKEL (reference sequence). V lost 4 bases and J lost 11; bases outside the gene matches: 11. This CDR3 is built from 13 residues. CDR3 sequence reads: CASSPDLTGTEYF. CDR3 nucleotides: TGTGCCAGCAGCCCAGACCTTACCGGGACAGAGTACTTC.

The J gene is TRBJ2-1, the V gene TRBV12-3 or TRBV12-4, with D maybe TRBD1 (6 bases). The CDR3 contains 12 residues. Trimming stripped 5 bases from V and 7 bases from J, with 9 bases between. The CDR3 DNA is TGTGCCAGCAGTCTCCAGGGGAATGAGCAGTTCTTC. Translation gives CASSLQGNEQFF.

Here the CDR3 DNA reads TGTGCCAGCAGTTTTTCAGAGACCCAGTACTTC. Residues: CASSFSETQYF. The chain uses TRBV28 and TRBJ2-5; no reliable D call. The CDR3 contains 11 residues. The V end was cut by 3 bases, the J end by 4 bases, with 3 bases between. In germline, CDR1 is MDHEN, CDR2 SYDVKM. Using reference TRBV28 and TRBJ2-5 for the parts outside the CDR3, the full variable domain is DVKVTQSSRYLVKRTGEKVFLECVQDMDHENMFWYRQDPGLGLRLIYFSYDVKMKEKGDIPEGYSVSREKKERFSLILESASTNQTSMYLCASSFSETQYFGPGTRLLVL.